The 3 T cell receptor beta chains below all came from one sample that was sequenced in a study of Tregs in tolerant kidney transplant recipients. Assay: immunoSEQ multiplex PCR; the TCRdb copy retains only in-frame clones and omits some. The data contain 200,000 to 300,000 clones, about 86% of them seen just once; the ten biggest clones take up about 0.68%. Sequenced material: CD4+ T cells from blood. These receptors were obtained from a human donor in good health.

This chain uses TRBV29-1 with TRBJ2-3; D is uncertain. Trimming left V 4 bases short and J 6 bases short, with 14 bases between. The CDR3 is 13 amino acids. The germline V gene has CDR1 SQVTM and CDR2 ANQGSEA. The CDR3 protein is CSVVSSYSDTQYF. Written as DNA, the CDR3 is TGCAGCGTTGTATCATCATACTCCGATACGCAGTATTTT.

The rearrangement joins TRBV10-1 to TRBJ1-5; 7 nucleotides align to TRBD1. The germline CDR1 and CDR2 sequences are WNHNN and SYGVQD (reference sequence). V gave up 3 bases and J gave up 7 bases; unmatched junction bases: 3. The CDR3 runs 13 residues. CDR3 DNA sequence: TGCGCCAGCAGTGAACAGGGGCGGCAGCCCCAGCATTTT. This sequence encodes CASSEQGRQPQHF.

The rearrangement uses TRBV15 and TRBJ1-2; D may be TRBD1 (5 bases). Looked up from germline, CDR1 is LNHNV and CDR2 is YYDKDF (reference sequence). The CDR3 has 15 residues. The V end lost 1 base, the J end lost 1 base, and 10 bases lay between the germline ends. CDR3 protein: CATSRGSGGNYGYTF. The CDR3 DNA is TGTGCCACCAGCAGAGGGTCCGGGGGTAACTATGGCTACACCTTC.